This T cell receptor beta chain was profiled in a study of immune characterization of retroperitoneal liposarcoma (dated by TCRdb to the late 2010s). Relative to germline, V is missing 2 bases and J is missing 6 bases, with 7 bases of the junction outside any gene match. The CDR3 holds 16 amino acids from the cysteine to the phenylalanine. Of the read, only the CDR3 DNA is kept; its 48 bases are in frame from base 1. As encoded in the germline V gene, CDR1 is SGHTA while CDR2 is FQGNSA. Many counts were recorded for this clonotype. No antigen is known for it. The input lacks base qualities; no much larger clone sits a single base away. Preparation of the library involved PCR. Reads for this sample came from a NextSeq 500. TCRdb trimmed the raw reads at Q25, called clones with MiXCR and kept productive beta chains. CDR3 protein sequences are deduplicated, and each keeps its most common genes and DNA. Recorded for this sample are some 7,700 distinct CDR3 sequences; 25% to 30% of them occurred a single time. Jointly, the top ten make up over 12% of the sample.

The sequencing input was blood. The sequence came from a male donor with retroperitoneal liposarcoma. The chain joins TRBV7-2 to TRBJ2-2, with TRBD1 matching 9 junction bases. The DNA reads as follows: TGTGCCAGCAGCTTAAGATGGGACAGGGTATCCGGGGAGCTGTTTTTT. Its protein is CASSLRWDRVSGELFF.